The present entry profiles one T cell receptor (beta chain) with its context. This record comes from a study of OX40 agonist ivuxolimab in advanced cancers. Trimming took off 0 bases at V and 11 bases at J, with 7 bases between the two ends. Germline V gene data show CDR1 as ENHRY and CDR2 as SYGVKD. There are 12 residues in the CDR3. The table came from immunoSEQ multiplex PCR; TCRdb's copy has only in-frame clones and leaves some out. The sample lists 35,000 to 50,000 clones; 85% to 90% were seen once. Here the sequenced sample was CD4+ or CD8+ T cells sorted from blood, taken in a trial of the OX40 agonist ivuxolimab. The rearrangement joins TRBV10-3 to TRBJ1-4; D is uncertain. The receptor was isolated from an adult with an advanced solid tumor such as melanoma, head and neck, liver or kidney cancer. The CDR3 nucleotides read TGTGCCATCAGTGAGTCCCGGGAGAAACTGTTTTTT. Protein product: CAISESREKLFF.